A single sample is the source of the 8 T cell receptor beta chains below, sequenced in a study of glioma-infiltrating T cells after dendritic cell vaccination. Time point noted: after dendritic cell vaccination, including at tumor progression/relapse. Only in-frame clones appear in the TCRdb table, and some are missing; sequencing was by immunoSEQ multiplex PCR. The sample includes about 65,000 clones, approximately 86% of them seen just once. The sample in question was blood, obtained after dendritic cell vaccination. All receptors derive from a human donor with glioblastoma.

This chain joins TRBV6-1 and TRBJ2-7; TRBD1 is a possible D gene (5 bases). Germline loops: CDR1 MNHNS, CDR2 SASEGT. The CDR3 runs to 13 residues. The V and J ends lost 5 bases and 3 bases respectively, with 11 bases between them. The DNA for the CDR3 is TGTGCCAGCAGTCCTTACAGGTTCTACGAGCAGTACTTC. This sequence encodes CASSPYRFYEQYF.

V gene TRBV7-2 combines with J gene TRBJ2-5; the D gene is possibly TRBD2 (6 bases). This CDR3 is built from 16 residues. Germline CDR1 SGHTA, CDR2 FQGNSA. V dropped 1 base and J dropped 5 bases, with 17 bases sitting between them. CDR3 coding DNA: TGTGCCAGCAGCTTAGACGGGTCGGGAGTGGGTGAGACCCAGTACTTC. This sequence encodes CASSLDGSGVGETQYF.

This clone was detected only once. The rearrangement joins TRBV4-1 to TRBJ2-1; 9 bases fit TRBD2. Trimming removed 3 bases from V and 1 base from J; junction bases left unmatched: 10. The CDR3 extends over 18 amino acids. CDR1 and CDR2 (germline): MGHRA, YSYEKL. CDR3 in amino acids: CASSHASSGSASYNEQFF. CDR3 coding DNA: TGCGCCAGCAGCCACGCTAGTAGCGGGAGCGCTTCCTACAATGAGCAGTTCTTC.

The chain combines TRBV30 with TRBJ2-7; TRBD2 agrees at 8 bases. The CDR3 contains 14 residues. CDR1 GTSNPN and CDR2 SVGIG come from the germline V gene (reference sequence). Trimming removed 1 base from V and 3 bases from J; junction bases left unmatched: 5. CDR3 protein: CAWSELAGNYEQYF. The CDR3 bases are TGTGCCTGGAGTGAATTAGCGGGAAACTACGAGCAGTACTTC.

The rearrangement links TRBV29-1 to TRBJ1-2; D unresolved. The ends were cut back, 2 bases at V and 5 bases at J, with 12 bases in the middle. The CDR3 spans 13 residues. From germline, CDR1 is SQVTM and CDR2 ANQGSEA. The CDR3 is CSVEPQSGYGYTF. For the CDR3, the DNA is TGCAGCGTTGAACCACAGTCTGGGTATGGCTACACCTTC.

The chain is built from TRBV19 and TRBJ2-3; the match to TRBD2 covers 7 bases. This CDR3 spans 15 amino acids. V trimming: 1 base; J trimming: 3 bases; junction bases outside the gene matches: 4. The germline V gene has CDR1 LNHDA and CDR2 SQIVND (reference sequence). The CDR3 region has the DNA TGTGCCAGTAGTATAGGCGGGAGTGGGACAGATACGCAGTATTTT. This codes for CASSIGGSGTDTQYF.

The CDR3 is CASSASPGQGREKLFF. The CDR3, as DNA: TGTGCCAGCAGCGCGAGTCCGGGACAGGGGCGCGAAAAACTGTTTTTT. The rearrangement uses TRBV7-9 and TRBJ1-4, with 10 bases matching TRBD1. Trimming took 5 bases from V and 8 from J; bases not matched to a gene: 11. The CDR3 runs to 16 residues. Germline assignment: CDR1 SEHNR and CDR2 FQNEAQ (reference sequence).

J is TRBJ1-1 and V is TRBV19; 8 nucleotides align to TRBD1. V lost 3 bases and J lost 1; bases outside the gene matches: 1. CDR1 and CDR2 (germline): LNHDA, SQIVND (reference sequence). CDR3 length equals 14 residues. CDR3 in amino acids: CASSMGTGNTEAFF. The CDR3 coding sequence is TGTGCCAGTAGTATGGGGACAGGGAACACTGAAGCTTTCTTT.